These 23 T cell receptor beta chains came from one sample sequenced in a study of blood T cell repertoires in COVID-19. Clones were read by immunoSEQ multiplex PCR, and TCRdb kept only the in-frame ones, dropping some. The sample lists about 300,000 clones; about nine tenths were seen once. Material for sequencing was PBMCs or T cells enriched from blood (not recorded which). The receptor source for this set is a woman aged 50 to 60 who had been exposed to COVID-19.

The rearrangement joins TRBV7-9 to TRBJ2-2; 7 bases map to TRBD1. From germline, CDR1 is SEHNR and CDR2 FQNEAQ (reference sequence). Trimming took 5 bases from V and 7 from J; bases not matched to a gene: 19. The CDR3 has 18 residues. The CDR3 nucleotides read TGTGCCAGCAGCCCCCAGATCGGGACAGTGGCTATCGGCGGGGAGCTGTTTTTT. Its translation is CASSPQIGTVAIGGELFF.

The gene calls are TRBV19 and TRBJ1-2; a possible D gene is TRBD1 (5 bases). Germline V gives CDR1 LNHDA, CDR2 SQIVND (reference sequence). The V gene lost 4 bases and the J gene lost 8 bases, with 20 bases spanning the gap. The CDR3 extends over 15 amino acids. The CDR3 protein is CASSKPDPGLWGYTF. CDR3 nucleotides: TGTGCCAGTAGTAAACCCGATCCGGGACTCTGGGGCTACACCTTC.

J is TRBJ2-7 and V is TRBV11-2; maybe TRBD2 (6 bases). The germline gives CDR1 SGHAT, CDR2 FQNNGV. V was cut by 1 base and J by 2 bases, with 12 bases left in between. CDR3 length equals 15 residues. The CDR3 protein is CASSLGEGGPYEQYF. The CDR3 DNA sequence: TGTGCCAGCAGCTTAGGCGAGGGAGGACCCTACGAGCAGTACTTC.

The J gene is TRBJ1-1, the V gene TRBV4-1; possibly TRBD1 for D (6 bases). V was pared by 0 bases and J by 5 bases, with 13 bases between. The CDR3 length is 15 residues. Germline CDR1 is MGHRA and CDR2 is YSYEKL. CDR3 nucleotides: TGCGCCAGCAGCCAAGATCGGGTGAGGGGGACTGAAGCTTTCTTT. Encoded protein: CASSQDRVRGTEAFF.

The chain carries TRBV5-5 and TRBJ2-7, with no clear D. V gave up 1 base and J gave up 2 bases, with 16 bases separating them. The germline V gene has CDR1 SGHKS and CDR2 YYEKEE (reference sequence). The CDR3 runs to 16 residues. DNA for the CDR3: TGTGCCAGCAGCTTGTCATTGGTCACCCGCGCCTACGAGCAGTACTTC. Translation: CASSLSLVTRAYEQYF.

The rearrangement joins TRBV7-6 to TRBJ2-1; TRBD1 aligns across 10 bases. J gave up 1 base and V 5 bases, and 8 bases lay outside the gene matches. Looked up from germline, CDR1 is SGHVS and CDR2 is FNYEAQ. This CDR3 contains 17 residues. CDR3 in DNA: TGTGCCAGCAGCCCACGCCGGGACAGGGGATCCTACAATGAGCAGTTCTTC. Amino acid sequence: CASSPRRDRGSYNEQFF. The variable domain in full, with the rest retrieved from reference TRBV7-6 and TRBJ2-1, is GAGVSQSPRYKVTKRGQDVALRCDPISGHVSLYWYRQALGQGPEFLTYFNYEAQQDKSGLPNDRFSAERPEGSISTLTIQRTEQRDSAMYRCASSPRRDRGSYNEQFFGPGTRLTVL.

This clone appeared a few times. The chain carries TRBV30 and TRBJ1-3; D is perhaps TRBD1 (6 bases). Per the germline V gene, CDR1 is GTSNPN and CDR2 is SVGIG (reference sequence). V dropped 0 bases and J dropped 4 bases, with 13 bases sitting between them. This CDR3 has 15 amino acids. CDR3 sequence (DNA): TGTGCCTGGAGTGTGGGGGGGGCAGGAGGAAACACCATATATTTT. This gives the protein CAWSVGGAGGNTIYF.

V is TRBV2 and J is TRBJ2-3, with 7 bases identical to TRBD2. The germline V gene has CDR1 SNHLY and CDR2 FYNNEI. Unmatched junction bases numbered 8, after V lost 5 bases and J lost 6 bases. The CDR3 covers 14 residues. Here the CDR3 reads CASSSRLATDTQYF. CDR3 nucleotides: TGTGCCAGCAGTTCCCGACTAGCTACCGATACGCAGTATTTT.

The chain is built from TRBV7-2 and TRBJ1-2; no definite D call. Between the trimmed V and J ends, which lost 1 base and 4 bases, there was a span of 7 bases. Germline CDR1 SGHTA, CDR2 FQGNSA. The CDR3 consists of 13 residues. CDR3 in DNA: TGTGCCAGCAGCTTAGGAGGAAGCTATGGCTACACCTTC. The encoded protein is CASSLGGSYGYTF.

J is TRBJ1-1 and V is TRBV6-4; 8 positions match TRBD1. The CDR3 has 14 residues. Per germline, CDR1 MRHNA and CDR2 SNTAGT. With 5 bases clipped from V and 7 bases from J, the junction kept 9 bases outside the gene matches. The CDR3 loop is CASSTGQGAVEAFF. DNA of the CDR3: TGTGCCAGCAGTACTGGGCAGGGGGCAGTTGAAGCTTTCTTT.

This chain connects TRBV11-2 to TRBJ2-5; the match to TRBD2 covers 9 bases. CDR3 length: 16 amino acids. Germline CDR1 reads SGHAT; CDR2 reads FQNNGV. Losses at the gene ends were 5 bases for V and 4 bases for J; bases not matched to a gene: 11. DNA for the CDR3: TGTGCCAGCAGCCGGACCCCCCTAGCGGGGTCAGAGACCCAGTACTTC. Translating gives CASSRTPLAGSETQYF.

The chain combines TRBV20-1 with TRBJ1-2; no definite D call. Between the trimmed V and J ends, which lost 4 bases and 4 bases, there was a span of 7 bases. The length of the CDR3 is 11 residues. Germline CDR1 is DFQATT and CDR2 is SNEGSKA (reference sequence). CDR3: CSATGVYGYTF. The CDR3 DNA follows: TGCAGTGCTACGGGTGTCTATGGCTACACCTTC.

The V gene is TRBV28, the J gene TRBJ2-2; 9 bases map to TRBD1. This CDR3 has 16 residues. CDR1 is MDHEN and CDR2 is SYDVKM in the germline V gene. The trim removed 5 bases at V and 2 bases at J, leaving 6 bases unmatched. CDR3 protein: CASSPVGQGNTGELFF. The CDR3 DNA reads as TGTGCCAGCAGTCCGGTGGGACAGGGTAACACCGGGGAGCTGTTTTTT.

With respect to this clone: Other DNA sequences in the sample encode the same CDR3. The chain is built from TRBV19 and TRBJ2-2; TRBD1 matches at 7 bases. Trimming at V came to 6 bases and at J to 6 bases, leaving 4 bases not matched to a gene. The CDR3 runs 13 residues. Looked up from germline, CDR1 is LNHDA and CDR2 is SQIVND (reference sequence). CDR3 nucleotide sequence: TGTGCCAGTAGCCTCACAGGGGCCGGGGAGCTGTTTTTT. Its translation is CASSLTGAGELFF.

This clone appeared a few times. The rearrangement links TRBV7-6 to TRBJ2-2; 8 bases agree with TRBD1. J was trimmed by 6 bases and V by 4 bases; bases with no gene match: 7. Looked up from germline, CDR1 is SGHVS and CDR2 is FNYEAQ. The CDR3 has 15 residues. The CDR3 DNA is TGTGCCAGCAGCTCATGGACAGGGCAAGCCGGGGAGCTGTTTTTT. Amino acid sequence: CASSSWTGQAGELFF.

The V call is TRBV18, the J call TRBJ2-7; 7 nucleotides line up with TRBD1. Germline V CDR1 and CDR2: KGHSH, LQKENI. With 3 bases clipped from V and 3 bases from J, the junction kept 5 bases outside the gene matches. The CDR3 extends over 14 amino acids. CDR3 protein: CASSPGQDYYEQYF. CDR3 in DNA: TGTGCCAGCTCACCCGGACAGGATTACTACGAGCAGTACTTC.

This chain joins TRBV19 and TRBJ2-7, with D perhaps TRBD2 (6 bases). Germline CDR1 is LNHDA and CDR2 is SQIVND (reference sequence). V was clipped by 6 bases and J by 3 bases, with 15 bases between them. The CDR3 totals 14 residues. DNA for the CDR3: TGTGCCAGTAGCCTACAAGCCGGGAGCTACGAGCAGTACTTC. Translating gives CASSLQAGSYEQYF.

The chain employs TRBV6-4 and TRBJ1-2; tentatively, D is TRBD1 (6 bases). The V and J ends lost 6 bases and 2 bases respectively, with 7 bases between them. Germline V gene sequence: CDR1 MRHNA, CDR2 SNTAGT. The CDR3 contains 12 residues. The CDR3 coding sequence is TGTGCCAGCAGGGGACAAAACTATGGCTACACCTTC. Its protein is CASRGQNYGYTF.

The chain recombines TRBV19 with TRBJ1-1, with 8 bases identical to TRBD1. The V segment lost 5 bases and the J segment 2 bases; nucleotides outside the gene matches: 7. The CDR3 contains 15 residues. The germline V gene encodes CDR1 LNHDA and CDR2 SQIVND (reference sequence). CDR3: CASSAQGAGNTEAFF. The CDR3 DNA sequence: TGTGCCAGTAGTGCGCAGGGGGCAGGAAACACTGAAGCTTTCTTT.

The V call is TRBV7-2, the J call TRBJ2-5, with 7 bases fitting TRBD1. The V gene's germline CDR1 is SGHTA and CDR2 FQGNSA. Germline trimming cut 3 bases from V and 1 base from J; bases unmatched to any gene: 5. CDR3 size: 15 residues. The CDR3 sequence: CASSFNTGAQETQYF. CDR3 in DNA: TGTGCCAGCAGCTTTAATACAGGGGCCCAAGAGACCCAGTACTTC.

The CDR3 coding sequence is TGTGCCAGCTCACCTATCAGGACAGCGAACACCGGGGAGCTGTTTTTT. Encoded protein: CASSPIRTANTGELFF. The J gene is TRBJ2-2, the V gene TRBV18, with D perhaps matching TRBD1 (6 bases). The CDR3 length is 16 residues. Per the germline V gene, CDR1 is KGHSH and CDR2 is LQKENI. V lost 3 bases, J lost 0 bases, and 11 bases lay in between.

J is TRBJ2-5 and V is TRBV7-9, with D possibly being TRBD1 (6 bases). Germline V gene sequence: CDR1 SEHNR, CDR2 FQNEAQ (reference sequence). This CDR3 has 13 residues. The ends were cut back, 7 bases at V and 1 base at J, with 10 bases in the middle. The CDR3 is CASTKDSQETQYF. CDR3 in DNA: TGTGCCAGCACTAAGGACAGCCAAGAGACCCAGTACTTC.

This chain uses TRBV7-2 with TRBJ1-3; the D is unclear. Germline-derived CDR1 and CDR2 are SGHTA and FQGNSA. This CDR3 has 15 residues. The V end was cut by 6 bases, the J end by 0 bases, with 12 bases between. The CDR3 nucleotides are TGTGCCAGCAGTTCCGGGAGAAACTCTGGAAACACCATATATTTT. Translating gives CASSSGRNSGNTIYF.